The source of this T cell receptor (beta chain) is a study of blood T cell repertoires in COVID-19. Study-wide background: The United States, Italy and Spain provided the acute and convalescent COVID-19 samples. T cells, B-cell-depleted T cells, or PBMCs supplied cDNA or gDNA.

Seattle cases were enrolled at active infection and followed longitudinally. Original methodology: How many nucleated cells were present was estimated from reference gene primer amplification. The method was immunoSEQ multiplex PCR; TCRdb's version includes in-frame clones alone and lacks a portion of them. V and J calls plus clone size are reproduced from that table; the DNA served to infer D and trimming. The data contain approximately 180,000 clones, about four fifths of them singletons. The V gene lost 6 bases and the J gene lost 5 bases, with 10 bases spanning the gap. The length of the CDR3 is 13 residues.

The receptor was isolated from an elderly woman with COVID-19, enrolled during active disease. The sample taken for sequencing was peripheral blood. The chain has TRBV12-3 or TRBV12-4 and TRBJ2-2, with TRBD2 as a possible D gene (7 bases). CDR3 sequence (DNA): TGTGCCAGCAGCAAGGGGGGGACCGGGGAGCTGTTTTTT. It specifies CASSKGGTGELFF.